Below, 4 T cell receptor beta chains from the same sample are listed, as sequenced in a study of blood T cells in healthy people across ages (dated by TCRdb to 2015 to 2017). Receptor amplification or capture employed 5' RACE. The sequencer listed for this sample is Illumina HiSeq 2500. A second PCR of about 6 to 12 cycles was performed with a sample-barcoded 5' primer and a J-beta primer mix. Using fastp at Q25 and MiXCR, TCRdb reprocessed the public reads and kept productive beta chains. Each entry merges the rows of one CDR3 protein and shows their most common DNA and genes. The sample contains around 790,000 distinct CDR3 sequences, under 55% of them found a single time. The ten largest clones represent approximately 19% of the sample. Sequenced sample: blood. These receptor sequences come from a man aged 60 to 69 in good health.

This clonotype was seen repeatedly, ten times or more. The rearrangement links TRBV5-1 to TRBJ1-2; 7 nucleotides match TRBD1. Germline V gene data show CDR1 as SGHRS and CDR2 as YFSETQ. After removal of 4 bases from V and 8 bases from J, the junction contained 8 bases not matched to a gene. The CDR3 extends over 13 amino acids. This CDR3 is CASSPDRTGGYTF. DNA of the CDR3: TGCGCCAGCAGCCCGGACAGGACGGGAGGCTACACCTTC.

The chain uses TRBV9 and TRBJ1-2; 8 nucleotides align to TRBD1. CDR3 length equals 15 residues. The V segment lost 0 bases and the J segment 3 bases; nucleotides outside the gene matches: 4. Germline-derived CDR1 and CDR2 are SGDLS and YYNGEE. The CDR3 region has the DNA TGTGCCAGCAGCGTAGATCAGACAGGGGACTATGGCTACACCTTC. This sequence encodes CASSVDQTGDYGYTF.

This rearrangement joins TRBV5-5 to TRBJ2-5; D call uncertain. The CDR3 consists of 15 residues. CDR1 is SGHKS and CDR2 is YYEKEE in the germline V gene (reference sequence). Deletions cut 1 base from V and 1 base from J, with 11 bases between. The CDR3 region has the DNA TGTGCCAGCAGCTTGCTGCGGTTGTCCCAAGAGACCCAGTACTTC. Amino acid sequence: CASSLLRLSQETQYF. The full variable domain, its missing parts supplied by reference TRBV5-5 and TRBJ2-5, is DAGVTQSPTHLIKTRGQQVTLRCSPISGHKSVSWYQQVLGQGPQFIFQYYEKEERGRGNFPDRFSARQFPNYSSELNVNALLLGDSALYLCASSLLRLSQETQYFGPGTRLLVL.

There are a few counts of this clonotype. The J gene is TRBJ1-6, the V gene TRBV29-1; 10 bases line up with TRBD1. Looked up from germline, CDR1 is SQVTM and CDR2 is ANQGSEA. This CDR3 is 14 amino acids long. Germline trimming cut 6 bases from V and 8 bases from J; bases unmatched to any gene: 7. CDR3 nucleotides: TGCAGCGTGGGATCCGGGACAGGGGATTCACCCCTCCACTTT. Translating gives CSVGSGTGDSPLHF.